Included here is one T cell receptor (beta chain) sequence, with context. Its target is not known. The sample is drawn from a study of T cell repertoires in cytomegalovirus infection. TCRdb recomputed calls from the reads with MiXCR, one row per CDR3 protein. The data contain approximately 730,000 distinct CDR3 sequences, 33% of them singletons. The sequencing used cultured PBMCs, collected from culture after CMV antigen stimulation. The receptor comes from a human donor in good health (CMV status not recorded). Some clones in this sample may be carry-over from other donors' samples.

The CDR3 protein is CASSLAGYGQFF. CDR3 bases: TGTGCCAGCAGCTTAGCGGGGTACGGGCAGTTCTTC. The genes are TRBV7-2 and TRBJ2-1; no definite D call. V lost 0 bases, J lost 12 bases, and 9 bases lay in between. The CDR3 sequence is 12 residues long. The germline gives CDR1 SGHTA, CDR2 FQGNSA.